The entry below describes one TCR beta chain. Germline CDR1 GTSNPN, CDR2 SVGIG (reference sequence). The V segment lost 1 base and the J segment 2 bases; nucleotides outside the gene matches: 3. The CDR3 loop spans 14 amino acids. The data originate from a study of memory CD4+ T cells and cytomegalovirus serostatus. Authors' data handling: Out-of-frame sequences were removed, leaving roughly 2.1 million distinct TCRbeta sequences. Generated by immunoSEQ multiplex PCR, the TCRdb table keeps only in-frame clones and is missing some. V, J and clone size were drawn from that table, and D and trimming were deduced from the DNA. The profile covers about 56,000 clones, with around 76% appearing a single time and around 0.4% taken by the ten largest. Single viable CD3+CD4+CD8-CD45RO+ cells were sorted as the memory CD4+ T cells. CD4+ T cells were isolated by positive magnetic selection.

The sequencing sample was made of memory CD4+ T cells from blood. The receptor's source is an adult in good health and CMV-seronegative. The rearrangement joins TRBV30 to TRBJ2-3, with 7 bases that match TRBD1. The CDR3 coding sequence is TGTGCCTGGAGTGGGGACAGCCCCACAGATACGCAGTATTTT. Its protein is CAWSGDSPTDTQYF.